Detailed here is one T cell receptor (beta chain). Its antigen remains unknown. These data belong to a study of cytomegalovirus exposure and HLA in healthy donors. 13 Jbeta primers and 60 Vbeta primers were used for the PCR. This table comes from immunoSEQ multiplex PCR, and its TCRdb copy is limited to in-frame clones, with some not included. The data contain 120,000 to 150,000 clones, nearly 80% of them singletons. There are 15 residues in the CDR3. The junction had 8 bases not matched to a gene; V was cut back by 3 bases and J by 8 bases. Germline values: CDR1 SGDLS, CDR2 YYNGEE. General study points: A later analysis appeared to link common viral pathogens to several of the most significant clusters.

The receptor's source is a male donor in good health and CMV-seronegative. Sequencing input: PBMCs. The J gene is TRBJ2-1, the V gene TRBV9, with TRBD2 identical over 10 bases. In DNA, the CDR3 is TGTGCCAGCAGCGAACAGCGGGAGGGCTTGCATGAGCAGTTCTTC. Protein sequence: CASSEQREGLHEQFF.